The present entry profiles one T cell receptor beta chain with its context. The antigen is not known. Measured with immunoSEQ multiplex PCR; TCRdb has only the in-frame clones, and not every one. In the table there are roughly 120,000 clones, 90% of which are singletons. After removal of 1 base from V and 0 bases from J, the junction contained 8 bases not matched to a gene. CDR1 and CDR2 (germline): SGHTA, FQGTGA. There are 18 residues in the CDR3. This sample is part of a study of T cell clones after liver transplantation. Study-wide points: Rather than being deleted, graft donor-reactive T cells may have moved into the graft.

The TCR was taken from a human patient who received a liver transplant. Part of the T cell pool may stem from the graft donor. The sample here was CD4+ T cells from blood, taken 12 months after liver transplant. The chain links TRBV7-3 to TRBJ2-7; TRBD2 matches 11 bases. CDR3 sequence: CASSLMPRLAGSSYEQYF. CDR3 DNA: TGTGCCAGCAGCTTAATGCCCAGACTAGCGGGGAGCTCCTACGAGCAGTACTTC.